The T cell receptor (beta chain) described here comes from a study of T-cell memory formation after mild COVID-19. From the 5' RACE reads, TCRdb called clonotypes with MiXCR, one entry per CDR3 protein. Here the sample spans fewer than 650,000 distinct CDR3 sequences, around 16% being singletons. This clonotype was counted only a few times. V was shortened by 0 bases and J by 5 bases, with 11 bases between the two germline ends. The CDR3 totals 14 residues. Germline V gene lookup returns CDR1 DFQATT and CDR2 SNEGSKA (reference sequence). This TCR was recovered from an adult woman who had mild COVID-19 (a few samples of this study predate the infection). Cell type and time point are not known. The chain carries TRBV20-1 and TRBJ1-5, with no clear D. The material sequenced was PBMCs or a T cell subset sorted from them (not recorded which). For the CDR3, the DNA is TGCAGTGCTAGAGATTTCCGTTCGGATCAGCCCCAGCATTTT. It specifies CSARDFRSDQPQHF.